A single sample gave rise to the 26 T cell receptor beta chains below, sequenced in a study of human T cells and chemical hapten exposure. Regarding time point: patch test 1, 2 weeks after DPC sensitization. Treatment in this sample: therapeutic diphenylcyclopropenone sensitization with weekly scalp DPC. TCRdb re-called the RACE reads with MiXCR, one entry per CDR3 protein. Among some 170,000 distinct CDR3 sequences listed, under 25% were seen once. Source: whole blood, taken in connection with sensitization to the hapten diphenylcyclopropenone (DPC). The receptors stem from a woman aged 45-65 years with alopecia areata. Some clones in this sample may be carry-over from other donors' samples.

The chain is built from TRBV7-2 and TRBJ2-7, with TRBD2 as a possible D gene (6 bases). This CDR3 contains 14 residues. Germline V gene sequence: CDR1 SGHTA, CDR2 FQGNSA. Trimming shortened V by 5 bases and J by 5 bases, and 16 bases separated the two germline ends. As DNA, the CDR3 is TGTGCCAGCAGCCTCGTTTCGACTAGGCACGAGCAGTACTTC. Residues: CASSLVSTRHEQYF.

The V gene is TRBV5-6, the J gene TRBJ1-5; no firm D call. The CDR3 sequence is 14 residues long. Trimming left V 4 bases short and J 2 bases short, with 10 bases between. Germline loops: CDR1 SGHDT, CDR2 YYEEEE. In nucleotides, the CDR3 is TGTGCCAGCAGCAGAGACCCACGCAATCAGCCCCAGCATTTT. Amino acids: CASSRDPRNQPQHF.

The J gene is TRBJ2-7, the V gene TRBV5-1, with 12 nucleotides matching TRBD2. The V segment lost 4 bases and the J segment 0 bases; nucleotides outside the gene matches: 5. This CDR3 comprises 16 residues. Germline V gene lookup returns CDR1 SGHRS and CDR2 YFSETQ. The CDR3 loop is CASSPLAGGSSYEQYF. DNA of the CDR3: TGCGCCAGCAGCCCTCTAGCGGGAGGGAGCTCCTACGAGCAGTACTTC.

This clonotype occurred a few times. V is TRBV7-9 and J is TRBJ1-2, with D perhaps matching TRBD1 (5 bases). CDR1 is SEHNR and CDR2 is FQNEAQ in the germline V gene (reference sequence). With 1 base removed from V and 4 bases from J, the gap between germline ends came to 10 bases. This CDR3 has 14 residues. In DNA, the CDR3 is TGTGCCAGCAGCTTAGATGGGGCTTCCTATGGCTACACCTTC. This codes for CASSLDGASYGYTF.

The J gene is TRBJ2-1, the V gene TRBV20-1; D tentatively reads TRBD1 or TRBD2 (5 bases each). V was trimmed by 2 bases and J by 7 bases, leaving 15 bases between them. The CDR3 runs 14 residues. CDR1 and CDR2 (germline): DFQATT, SNEGSKA (reference sequence). CDR3: CSARLGENRNEQFF. In DNA, the CDR3 is TGCAGTGCTAGATTGGGGGAGAATCGGAATGAGCAGTTCTTC.

This clonotype has only a few counts. This chain joins TRBV20-1 and TRBJ2-5; 10 nucleotides line up with TRBD2. CDR1 is DFQATT, CDR2 SNEGSKA, per germline (reference sequence). The CDR3 sequence is 13 residues long. With 1 base clipped from V and 11 bases from J, the junction kept 7 bases outside the gene matches. CDR3 in amino acids: CSARVGLAGAQYF. The CDR3 nucleotides read TGCAGTGCTAGAGTAGGGCTAGCGGGAGCACAGTACTTC.

The CDR3 here is CAWSVFGRGTDTQYF. CDR3 in DNA: TGTGCCTGGAGTGTCTTCGGGCGGGGGACAGATACGCAGTATTTT. The chain combines TRBV30 with TRBJ2-3, with 7 positions matching TRBD2. Germline V gene data show CDR1 as GTSNPN and CDR2 as SVGIG (reference sequence). V trimming: 0 bases; J trimming: 3 bases; junction bases outside the gene matches: 6. This CDR3 has 15 amino acids.

This rearrangement joins TRBV2 to TRBJ2-1; TRBD1 might be the D (6 bases). Germline values: CDR1 SNHLY, CDR2 FYNNEI. The CDR3 totals 16 residues. Trimming shortened V by 2 bases and J by 0 bases, and 11 bases separated the two germline ends. The CDR3 DNA reads TGTGCCAGCAGTGAAATGGACAGAAGCTCCTACAATGAGCAGTTCTTC. It yields the protein CASSEMDRSSYNEQFF.

This clonotype was detected only a few times. This chain links TRBV5-6 with TRBJ2-1, with D perhaps matching TRBD2 (5 bases). V lost 0 bases and J lost 9, with 10 bases in between. The CDR3 is 13 amino acids. Looked up from germline, CDR1 is SGHDT and CDR2 is YYEEEE. The CDR3 DNA reads TGTGCCAGCAGCTTGGTCCGAGGGCGTGAGCAGTTCTTC. Residues: CASSLVRGREQFF.

The chain recombines TRBV7-9 with TRBJ2-5; TRBD2 aligns across 13 bases. The CDR3 sequence is 15 residues long. Germline V CDR1 and CDR2: SEHNR, FQNEAQ (reference sequence). With V trimmed by 5 bases and J by 2 bases, 2 bases remained unmatched. In DNA, the CDR3 is TGTGCCAGCAGCCGGACTAGCGGGAGTCAAGAGACCCAGTACTTC. Its protein product is CASSRTSGSQETQYF. Looking up the rest from reference TRBV7-9 and TRBJ2-5 gives the full variable domain: DTGVSQNPRHKITKRGQNVTFRCDPISEHNRLYWYRQTLGQGPEFLTYFQNEAQLEKSRLLSDRFSAERPKGSFSTLEIQRTEQGDSAMYLCASSRTSGSQETQYFGPGTRLLVL.

The chain recombines TRBV20-1 with TRBJ1-2, with D possibly being TRBD1 (5 bases). Germline lookup yields CDR1 DFQATT and CDR2 SNEGSKA (reference sequence). The length of the CDR3 is 15 residues. V was clipped by 6 bases and J by 4 bases, with 21 bases between them. The CDR3: CSAIPGADPSYGYTF. The CDR3 bases are TGCAGTGCCATACCTGGGGCAGACCCATCCTATGGCTACACCTTC.

This chain joins TRBV5-1 and TRBJ1-4; TRBD1 matches 8 bases. CDR3 length: 17 residues. V lost 4 bases, J lost 8 bases, and 16 bases stayed unmatched. The germline V gene encodes CDR1 SGHRS and CDR2 YFSETQ. CDR3 sequence (DNA): TGCGCCAGCAGCCCCAGCACTTCGGACAGGGCCCCCGAAAAACTGTTTTTT. This codes for CASSPSTSDRAPEKLFF.

The chain is built from TRBV11-2 and TRBJ2-1; maybe TRBD2 (5 bases). Trimming cost V 3 bases and J 7 bases, with 13 bases left between them. Germline lookup yields CDR1 SGHAT and CDR2 FQNNGV. The CDR3 extends over 14 amino acids. Here the CDR3 reads CASSFISWRNEQFF. In DNA, the CDR3 is TGTGCCAGCAGCTTTATATCGTGGAGGAATGAGCAGTTCTTC. Complete variable domain (other parts from reference TRBV11-2 and TRBJ2-1): EAGVAQSPRYKIIEKRQSVAFWCNPISGHATLYWYQQILGQGPKLLIQFQNNGVVDDSQLPKDRFSAERLKGVDSTLKIQPAKLEDSAVYLCASSFISWRNEQFFGPGTRLTVL.

This clonotype occurred once. One end of the junction fails to match germline, which may point to a read error. The genes are TRBV7-3 and TRBJ2-1; D is tentatively TRBD1 or TRBD2 (5 bases each). This CDR3 spans 16 amino acids. Germline CDR1 SGHTA, CDR2 FQGTGA. CDR3 DNA sequence: TGTGCCAGCAGCTTGACCGGGACCGCAAATTACAATGAGCAGCTCTTC. This gives the protein CASSLTGTANYNEQLF.

In this sample, this clonotype turned up a few times. This chain links TRBV20-1 with TRBJ1-1, with a weak D call TRBD1 (5 bases). Germline-derived CDR1 and CDR2 are DFQATT and SNEGSKA (reference sequence). Trimming shortened V by 3 bases and J by 0 bases, and 8 bases separated the two germline ends. CDR3 length: 13 residues. Here the CDR3 reads CSASNRMNTEAFF. As DNA, the CDR3 is TGCAGTGCTAGCAACAGGATGAACACTGAAGCTTTCTTT.

This clonotype appeared a few times. J is TRBJ1-1 and V is TRBV5-1; D is ambiguous. The CDR3 extends over 12 amino acids. The ends were cut back, 7 bases at V and 3 bases at J, with 10 bases in the middle. Germline V gene data show CDR1 as SGHRS and CDR2 as YFSETQ. The CDR3 sequence is CASGKGDTEAFF. Written as DNA, the CDR3 is TGCGCCAGCGGTAAGGGAGACACTGAAGCTTTCTTT.

This clonotype was found a few times. V is TRBV7-2 and J is TRBJ1-2; 7 nucleotides match TRBD1. The CDR3 is made up of 15 amino acids. The V gene's germline CDR1 is SGHTA and CDR2 FQGNSA. J lost 5 bases, V lost 7 bases, and 13 bases had no gene match. The CDR3 here is CASTTSPGQRYGYTF. CDR3 nucleotides: TGTGCCAGCACCACGTCACCGGGACAGAGATATGGCTACACCTTC.

The gene calls are TRBV7-9 and TRBJ1-5; 7 bases fit TRBD1. Trimming took 5 bases from V and 9 from J; bases not matched to a gene: 22. Germline V gene lookup returns CDR1 SEHNR and CDR2 FQNEAQ (reference sequence). This CDR3 has 18 amino acids. The CDR3 reads CASSLSRTGDPGSSPQHF. The DNA of the CDR3 is TGTGCCAGCAGCCTAAGTAGGACAGGTGACCCAGGATCGTCGCCCCAGCATTTT.

This clonotype turned up a few times. This chain connects TRBV20-1 to TRBJ2-7; 8 bases are shared with TRBD1. CDR1 and CDR2 from the germline V gene are DFQATT and SNEGSKA (reference sequence). This CDR3 has 15 amino acids. The ends lost 2 bases at V and 0 bases at J; junction bases unmatched: 6. The CDR3 bases are TGCAGTGCTAGACTCCAGACAGGGGCCTCCTACGAGCAGTACTTC. This translates into CSARLQTGASYEQYF.

A few counts support this clonotype. The chain links TRBV10-3 to TRBJ2-2, with D possibly TRBD1 on 6 matching bases. V was clipped by 2 bases and J by 3 bases, with 10 bases between them. The germline V gene encodes CDR1 ENHRY and CDR2 SYGVKD. CDR3 length: 15 amino acids. In DNA, the CDR3 is TGTGCCATCAGTGAGACGGACAGAGACACCGGGGAGCTGTTTTTT. It encodes CAISETDRDTGELFF.

The V call is TRBV18, the J call TRBJ1-4; D is unresolved. CDR1 and CDR2 (germline): KGHSH, LQKENI. V lost 3 bases to trimming and J lost 1 base, with 21 bases between them. This CDR3 region has 19 residues. The CDR3 nucleotides are TGTGCCAGCTCACCTATCGAAGGATCTCACTTAGGAACTAATGAAAAACTGTTTTTT. As protein: CASSPIEGSHLGTNEKLFF. The variable domain in full, with the rest retrieved from reference TRBV18 and TRBJ1-4, is NAGVMQNPRHLVRRRGQEARLRCSPMKGHSHVYWYRQLPEEGLKFMVYLQKENIIDESGMPKERFSAEFPKEGPSILRIQQVVRGDSAAYFCASSPIEGSHLGTNEKLFFGSGTQLSVL.

The chain recombines TRBV12-3 or TRBV12-4 with TRBJ1-1; no clear D gene. The length of the CDR3 is 13 residues. Between the trimmed V and J ends, which lost 7 bases and 0 bases, there was a span of 9 bases. The CDR3 DNA reads TGTGCCAGCATTGGAGAAATGAACACTGAAGCTTTCTTT. Residues: CASIGEMNTEAFF.

This clonotype was seen only a few times. This chain connects TRBV4-1 to TRBJ2-3; 11 bases align to TRBD2. Germline V gene lookup returns CDR1 MGHRA and CDR2 YSYEKL. The CDR3 contains 16 residues. V lost 3 bases, J lost 5 bases, and 7 bases stayed unmatched. The CDR3 nucleotides are TGCGCCAGCAGCCAGGAAACTAGCGGGAGTAAAGATACGCAGTATTTT. Encoded protein: CASSQETSGSKDTQYF.

This clonotype has only one observation. The CDR3, as DNA: TGTGCCAGCAGTTTATCTGGGGGCAACATTCAGTACTTC. Protein: CASSLSGGNIQYF. The V gene is TRBV12-3 or TRBV12-4, the J gene TRBJ2-4, with a tentative D call TRBD1 (6 bases). V gave up 2 bases and J gave up 7 bases, with 9 bases separating them. The CDR3 contains 13 residues.

This clonotype has more than one count but fewer than ten. CDR3 coding DNA: TGCGCCAGCAGCGTCTTGGACAGCCTCACAGATACGCAGTATTTT. Translating it yields CASSVLDSLTDTQYF. V usage is TRBV5-1 and J usage is TRBJ2-3; tentatively, D is TRBD1 (6 bases). The CDR3 has 15 residues. The V gene lost 4 bases and the J gene lost 2 bases, with 14 bases spanning the gap. The germline V gene encodes CDR1 SGHRS and CDR2 YFSETQ.

This clonotype came up a few times. V is TRBV20-1 and J is TRBJ2-1; 9 bases map to TRBD2. Trimming removed 5 bases from V and 4 bases from J; junction bases left unmatched: 9. CDR1 is DFQATT and CDR2 is SNEGSKA in the germline V gene (reference sequence). The CDR3 has 15 residues. The CDR3: CSAAVSGRMYNEQFF. CDR3 sequence (DNA): TGCAGTGCTGCCGTTAGCGGGAGAATGTACAATGAGCAGTTCTTC.